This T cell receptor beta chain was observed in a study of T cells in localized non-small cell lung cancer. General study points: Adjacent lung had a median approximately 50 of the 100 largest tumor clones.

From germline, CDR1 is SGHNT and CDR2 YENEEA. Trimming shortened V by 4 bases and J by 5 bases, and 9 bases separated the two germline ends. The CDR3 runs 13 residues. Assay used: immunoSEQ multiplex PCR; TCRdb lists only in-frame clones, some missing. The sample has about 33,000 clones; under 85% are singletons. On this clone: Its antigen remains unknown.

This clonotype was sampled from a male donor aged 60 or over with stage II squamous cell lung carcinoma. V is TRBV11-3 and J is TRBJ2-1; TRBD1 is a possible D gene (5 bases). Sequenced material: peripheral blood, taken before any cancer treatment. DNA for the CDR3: TGTGCCAGCAGCTCGACAGTTAACAATGAGCAGTTCTTC. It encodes CASSSTVNNEQFF.